This entry concerns a single TCR beta chain. Its antigen is not identified. The entry originates in a study of response to subunit inactivated influenza vaccine. The study, taken as a whole, reports: There was a suggestion from the authors that each seasonal influenza vaccination recruits few new T cells.

This CDR3 spans 15 amino acids. CDR1 is MGHRA, CDR2 YSYEKL, per germline. The junction had 9 bases not matched to a gene; V was cut back by 0 bases and J by 7 bases. TCRdb reprocessed the RT-PCR reads via MiXCR and lists one record per CDR3 protein. The table has over 400,000 distinct CDR3 sequences, roughly 9.7% seen once. The chain carries TRBV4-1 and TRBJ2-7, with TRBD2 identical over 7 bases. The sequence was obtained from a man aged 45-60 years who received an inactivated influenza vaccine. Sample: PBMCs from blood, taken roughly 48 days after vaccination. The CDR3 sequence: CASSQDGYTGGEQYF. The DNA for the CDR3 is TGCGCCAGCAGCCAAGATGGTTATACGGGAGGAGAGCAGTACTTC.